This T cell receptor beta chain was obtained from a study of blood T cell repertoires in COVID-19. At the level of the study: Researchers got acute and convalescent COVID-19 samples from the United States, Italy and Spain. In each case, the material was cDNA or gDNA derived from T cells, B-cell-depleted T cells, or PBMCs.

Original methodology: Nucleated cell counts were estimated from reference gene primer amplification. Assay used: immunoSEQ multiplex PCR; TCRdb lists only in-frame clones, some missing. D and trimming were read from the DNA, whereas the V and J calls and clone size are those reported in that table. The sample records about 52,000 clones, around 84% being singletons. V shed 5 bases and J 0 bases; nucleotides not matched to a gene: 7. CDR3 length: 15 residues. Germline values: CDR1 SGHDT, CDR2 YYEEEE. The chain combines TRBV5-6 with TRBJ1-1, with 7 bases matching TRBD1. Sequenced: peripheral blood. The sequence was collected from a man between 65 and 80 years old with acute or convalescent COVID-19. The DNA of the CDR3 is TGTGCCAGCAGGTCCCTGACAGGGCTGAACACTGAAGCTTTCTTT. Its translation is CASRSLTGLNTEAFF.